These T cell receptor beta chains were read from a single sample in a study of T cells in Graves' hyperthyroidism and ophthalmopathy. TCRdb fed the multiplex PCR reads into MiXCR, producing one record per CDR3 protein. The table includes 450,000 to 650,000 distinct CDR3 sequences, around 21% detected once. The sequenced material came from blood. The source is a man between 18 and 29 years old with Graves' hyperthyroidism. CDR3s include the opening cysteine and the closing phenylalanine or tryptophan. The D gene is left open where the match is weak. Some rows have no size entry. The others give once, few or many, or a class for an expanded clone.

d_call: NA; clone_size: NA; v_call: TRBV20-1; j_call: TRBJ2-7; cdr3_nt: TGCAGTGCTAGTACGGCCCCCACCGCCTACGAGCAGTACTTC; cdr3_aa: CSASTAPTAYEQYF
d_call: NA; clone_size: many; v_call: TRBV28; j_call: TRBJ2-7; cdr3_nt: TGTGCCACTAGGTACAGATACTACGAGCAGTACTTC; cdr3_aa: CATRYRYYEQYF
d_call: NA; clone_size: many; v_call: TRBV29-1; j_call: TRBJ2-7; cdr3_nt: TGCAGCGTTGCACAGGACACATCCTACGAGCAGTACTTC; cdr3_aa: CSVAQDTSYEQYF
d_call: TRBD1; clone_size: many; v_call: TRBV5-6; j_call: TRBJ1-2; cdr3_nt: TGTGCCAGCGGAGACGCAGGGGGCTATGGCTACACCTTC; cdr3_aa: CASGDAGGYGYTF
d_call: NA; clone_size: many; v_call: TRBV7-9; j_call: TRBJ1-1; cdr3_nt: TGTGCCAGCAGCTTAGCTGACGGTACTGAAGCTTTCTTT; cdr3_aa: CASSLADGTEAFF
d_call: TRBD1; clone_size: NA; v_call: TRBV5-1; j_call: TRBJ2-2; cdr3_nt: TGCGCCAGCAGCTGGGGGACAGAGGGAACCGGGGAGCTGTTTTTT; cdr3_aa: CASSWGTEGTGELFF
d_call: NA; clone_size: many; v_call: TRBV28; j_call: TRBJ2-7; cdr3_nt: TGTGCCAGCAGCCCTTCTAGCGAGAGCTCCTACGAGCAGTACTTC; cdr3_aa: CASSPSSESSYEQYF
d_call: TRBD1; clone_size: many; v_call: TRBV6-1; j_call: TRBJ1-2; cdr3_nt: TGTGCCAGCAGTGAATCCCACAGGGGGCTTGACTATGGCTACACCTTC; cdr3_aa: CASSESHRGLDYGYTF
d_call: NA; clone_size: NA; v_call: TRBV12-3/TRBV12-4; j_call: TRBJ1-6; cdr3_nt: TGTGCCAGCAGTGACCTGACAGGTTCACCCCTCCACTTT; cdr3_aa: CASSDLTGSPLHF
d_call: NA; clone_size: many; v_call: TRBV6-2/TRBV6-3; j_call: TRBJ2-7; cdr3_nt: TGTGCCATAGGGGACCCAACCTACGAGCAGTACTTC; cdr3_aa: CAIGDPTYEQYF
d_call: TRBD2; clone_size: many; v_call: TRBV15; j_call: TRBJ2-5; cdr3_nt: TGTGCCACCAGCAGAGTAGGAGCGGGGGCACACCAAGAGACCCAGTACTTC; cdr3_aa: CATSRVGAGAHQETQYF
d_call: TRBD2; clone_size: NA; v_call: TRBV15; j_call: TRBJ2-7; cdr3_nt: TGTGCCACCAGCAGAGGGTTCTCGGGGGGGACGAACGAGCAGTACTTC; cdr3_aa: CATSRGFSGGTNEQYF
d_call: NA; clone_size: many; v_call: TRBV11-2; j_call: TRBJ1-1; cdr3_nt: TGTGCCAGCAGCGGACGGAGGAACACTGAAGCTTTCTTT; cdr3_aa: CASSGRRNTEAFF
d_call: NA; clone_size: many; v_call: TRBV11-2; j_call: TRBJ1-2; cdr3_nt: TGTGCCAGCGCCAGGGGCAGCTCCTATGGCTACACCTTC; cdr3_aa: CASARGSSYGYTF